Below, 21 T cell receptor beta chains from the same sample are listed, as sequenced in a study of T cell repertoires in cytomegalovirus infection. MiXCR, run by TCRdb on the reads, gives a single entry per CDR3 protein. The data contain 450,000 to 550,000 distinct CDR3 sequences, 16% of them singletons. Material: CD8+ T cells from PBMCs. The receptors originated from a human donor in good health (CMV status not recorded). Some clones in this sample may be carry-over from other donors' samples.

This clonotype was seen at least ten times. The chain is built from TRBV7-9 and TRBJ2-5; no definite D call. Between the trimmed V and J ends, which lost 6 bases and 3 bases, there was a span of 8 bases. The germline CDR1 and CDR2 sequences are SEHNR and FQNEAQ (reference sequence). The CDR3 is 12 amino acids. CDR3 bases: TGTGCCAGCAGTAACACAGAAGAGACCCAGTACTTC. It specifies CASSNTEETQYF. Based on the CDR3 plus reference TRBV7-9 and TRBJ2-5, the full variable domain is DTGVSQNPRHKITKRGQNVTFRCDPISEHNRLYWYRQTLGQGPEFLTYFQNEAQLEKSRLLSDRFSAERPKGSFSTLEIQRTEQGDSAMYLCASSNTEETQYFGPGTRLLVL.

This clonotype was seen ten or more times. The V call is TRBV6-1, the J call TRBJ1-1; tentatively, D is TRBD1 (5 bases). The germline V and J ends were trimmed by 8 bases and 3 bases, with 16 bases remaining between them. Per the germline V gene, CDR1 is MNHNS and CDR2 is SASEGT. The CDR3 spans 14 residues. The CDR3 nucleotides are TGTGCCAGCTTCCGTGGGGGGGGGGACACTGAAGCTTTCTTT. It yields the protein CASFRGGGDTEAFF.

The rearrangement uses TRBV23-1 and TRBJ1-1; D is possibly TRBD1 (5 bases). TRBV23-1 has ORF status, its function being uncertain. V was trimmed by 0 bases and J by 6 bases, leaving 17 bases between them. CDR3 length: 16 residues. The DNA of the CDR3 is TGCGCCAGCAGTCAATCAGGGTCAGGGAGATTCGCTGAAGCTTTCTTT. It is translated as CASSQSGSGRFAEAFF.

This clonotype showed up many times. The chain is built from TRBV2 and TRBJ2-7; 9 positions match TRBD1. With 7 bases clipped from V and 2 bases from J, the junction kept 12 bases outside the gene matches. In germline, CDR1 is SNHLY, CDR2 FYNNEI. This CDR3 region has 16 residues. CDR3 loop: CASKGSGQGFPYEQYF. CDR3 in DNA: TGTGCCAGCAAGGGGTCCGGACAGGGGTTCCCCTACGAGCAGTACTTC.

This sequence joins TRBV6-6 and TRBJ1-4; D call uncertain. CDR3 length: 15 amino acids. Germline loops: CDR1 MNHNY, CDR2 SVGAGI (reference sequence). The V end lost 5 bases, the J end lost 0 bases, and 10 bases lay between the germline ends. This CDR3 is CASSPARATNEKLFF. DNA for the CDR3: TGTGCCAGCAGTCCCGCCCGCGCAACTAATGAAAAACTGTTTTTT.

With regard to this clonotype: This may stem from a read error, because a much larger clone lies one nucleotide away. Because the CDR3 is missing its conserved closing phenylalanine or tryptophan, this is likely a read error. The chain uses TRBV12-3 or TRBV12-4 and TRBJ1-2; 9 bases match TRBD1. CDR3 size: 14 residues. V lost 6 bases and J lost 6; bases outside the gene matches: 8. This CDR3 reads CASSRYRGRDGYTL. The DNA for the CDR3 is TGTGCCAGCAGCCGCTACAGGGGGCGCGATGGCTACACCTTA.

This clonotype was recorded at least ten times. The CDR3 sequence is CASSIFGGPAEAFF. The CDR3 DNA reads as TGTGCCAGTAGTATTTTCGGGGGTCCGGCTGAAGCTTTCTTT. This chain joins TRBV19 and TRBJ1-1, with a possible D match to TRBD1 (5 bases). The CDR3 has 14 residues. Germline lookup yields CDR1 LNHDA and CDR2 SQIVND (reference sequence). Trimming left V 3 bases short and J 6 bases short, with 14 bases between.

This clonotype occurred a few times. The CDR3 nucleotides are TGTGCCAGTAGTATAGGCGCCGGCCTCCTACGGGAGCAGTACTTC. Its translation is CASSIGAGLLREQYF. J is TRBJ2-7 and V is TRBV19; D is unclear. Trimming stripped 1 base from V and 7 bases from J, with 17 bases between. CDR3 size: 15 residues. The germline V gene encodes CDR1 LNHDA and CDR2 SQIVND (reference sequence).

At least ten counts were recorded for this clonotype. For the CDR3, the DNA is TGTGCCAGCAGTGAAGTAGGGACAGGGAAGTATGGCTACACCTTC. This codes for CASSEVGTGKYGYTF. The chain has TRBV6-1 and TRBJ1-2; 9 nucleotides match TRBD1. J lost 5 bases, V lost 1 base, and 5 bases had no gene match. There are 15 residues in the CDR3. CDR1 and CDR2 from the germline V gene are MNHNS and SASEGT.

At least ten counts were recorded for this clonotype. The chain has TRBV6-1 and TRBJ1-5; D is undetermined. V lost 6 bases to trimming and J lost 7 bases, with 10 bases between them. From germline, CDR1 is MNHNS and CDR2 SASEGT. The CDR3 loop spans 12 amino acids. Here the CDR3 reads CASSSSGQPQHF. The CDR3 DNA follows: TGTGCCAGCAGCTCCTCAGGACAGCCCCAGCATTTT.

In the case of this clonotype: The CDR3 carries no conserved terminal phenylalanine or tryptophan, so it likely arises from a read error. The DNA is left out, because the CDR3 cannot be placed on it with certainty; the CDR3 is given as TCRdb lists it. This chain connects TRBV7-8 to TRBJ1-4; the DNA was not compared with TRBD1, the D call given in the table. Germline V gives CDR1 SGHVS, CDR2 FQNEAQ. The CDR3 is 14 amino acids long, termini counted. This CDR3 is CASSEGRSNEKLVY.

Only a few counts were recorded for this clonotype. This chain links TRBV28 with TRBJ2-1; D gene uncertain. The CDR3 is 15 residues long. Trimming left V 6 bases short and J 0 bases short, with 12 bases between. Germline V CDR1 and CDR2: MDHEN, SYDVKM. The CDR3 DNA follows: TGTGCCAGCAGCCAAAGACTCGTCTCCTACAATGAGCAGTTCTTC. Translated: CASSQRLVSYNEQFF. The variable domain in full, completed from reference TRBV28 and TRBJ2-1, reads DVKVTQSSRYLVKRTGEKVFLECVQDMDHENMFWYRQDPGLGLRLIYFSYDVKMKEKGDIPEGYSVSREKKERFSLILESASTNQTSMYLCASSQRLVSYNEQFFGPGTRLTVL.

CDR3 coding DNA: TGCAGCGTTGCAGGGGGGAACACCGGGGAGCTGTTTTTT. It translates to CSVAGGNTGELFF. The V gene is TRBV29-1, the J gene TRBJ2-2, with 7 bases that match TRBD1. The CDR3 is 13 residues long. V shed 4 bases, J shed 1 base, and the junction held 0 bases outside the gene matches. CDR1 SQVTM and CDR2 ANQGSEA come from the germline V gene.

The V gene is TRBV15, the J gene TRBJ2-1, with D uncertain. Germline V CDR1 and CDR2: LNHNV, YYDKDF (reference sequence). Trimming stripped 3 bases from V and 9 bases from J, with 15 bases between. This CDR3 region has 14 residues. In nucleotides, the CDR3 is TGTGCCACCAGCAGCGACGGAGCTTCGGGTGAGCAGTTCTTC. Residues: CATSSDGASGEQFF.

The chain is built from TRBV20-1 and TRBJ2-3, with D possibly being TRBD2 (6 bases). The CDR3 covers 21 residues. Germline values: CDR1 DFQATT, CDR2 SNEGSKA (reference sequence). V shed 0 bases and J shed 1 base, with 29 bases lying between them. The CDR3 spells CSAREPTQDFGRDWGTDTQYF. CDR3 nucleotide sequence: TGCAGTGCTAGAGAGCCAACACAAGATTTTGGGCGGGATTGGGGCACAGATACGCAGTATTTT.

The chain carries TRBV9 and TRBJ1-1; TRBD1 matches at 7 bases. The CDR3 extends over 16 amino acids. Germline assignment: CDR1 SGDLS and CDR2 YYNGEE. V lost 4 bases and J lost 0; bases outside the gene matches: 9. The CDR3 reads CASSPYSGGMNTEAFF. The CDR3, as DNA: TGTGCCAGCAGCCCGTACTCAGGGGGGATGAACACTGAAGCTTTCTTT.

This clonotype was recorded at least ten times. CDR3 in DNA: TGTGCCAGCAGCGCACGGGTGGGCTCTAACTATGGCTACACCTTC. Translation gives CASSARVGSNYGYTF. The chain combines TRBV7-8 with TRBJ1-2, with D unresolved. Germline-derived CDR1 and CDR2 are SGHVS and FQNEAQ. The V end was cut by 5 bases, the J end by 0 bases, with 13 bases between. The CDR3 runs 15 residues.

There are a few counts of this clonotype. This chain uses TRBV20-1 with TRBJ2-7; perhaps TRBD2 as D (5 bases). Trimming stripped 3 bases from V and 3 bases from J, with 9 bases between. Germline-derived CDR1 and CDR2 are DFQATT and SNEGSKA (reference sequence). This CDR3 has 12 residues. The CDR3 loop is CSASEGHYEQYF. In nucleotides, the CDR3 is TGCAGTGCTAGCGAGGGCCACTACGAGCAGTACTTC.

Concerning this clonotype: One base away lies a much larger clone, so this may be a sequencing read error. The missing conserved phenylalanine or tryptophan at the end of this CDR3 makes a read error likely. The rearrangement joins TRBV5-5 to TRBJ1-2; weak D call: TRBD1 (5 bases). This CDR3 contains 17 residues. Germline V gene lookup returns CDR1 SGHKS and CDR2 YYEKEE (reference sequence). With 4 bases removed from V and 0 bases from J, the gap between germline ends came to 19 bases. Here the CDR3 DNA reads TGTGCCAGCAGCCACGCTAACGGGGCCTGGGCTAACTATGGCTACACCTTA. Its protein product is CASSHANGAWANYGYTL.

At least ten counts were recorded for this clonotype. The V gene is TRBV7-8, the J gene TRBJ2-7; 7 bases are shared with TRBD2. The CDR3 is 13 amino acids. With 7 bases clipped from V and 4 bases from J, the junction kept 7 bases outside the gene matches. Germline V gene sequence: CDR1 SGHVS, CDR2 FQNEAQ. The CDR3 is CASIEGRGYEQYF. The CDR3, as DNA: TGTGCCAGCATTGAAGGGCGGGGGTACGAGCAGTACTTC.

This clonotype came up a few times. The V gene is TRBV20-1, the J gene TRBJ1-2; a weak D match, TRBD1 (5 bases). Trimming removed 5 bases at V and 1 base at J, with 20 bases between. Germline CDR1 and CDR2: DFQATT and SNEGSKA (reference sequence). The CDR3 extends over 16 amino acids. The CDR3 loop is CSAQAPDTDLNYGYTF. The CDR3 region has the DNA TGCAGTGCTCAAGCCCCGGACACGGACCTTAACTATGGCTACACCTTC.